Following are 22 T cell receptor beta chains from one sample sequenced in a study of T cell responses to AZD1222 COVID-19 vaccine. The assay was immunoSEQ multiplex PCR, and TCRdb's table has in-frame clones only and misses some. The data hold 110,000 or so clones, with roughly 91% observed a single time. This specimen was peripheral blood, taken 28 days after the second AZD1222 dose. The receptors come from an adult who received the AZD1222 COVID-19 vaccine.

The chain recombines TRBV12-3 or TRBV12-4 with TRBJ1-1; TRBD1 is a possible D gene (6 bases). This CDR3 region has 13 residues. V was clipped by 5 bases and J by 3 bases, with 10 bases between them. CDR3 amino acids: CASSIGGYTEAFF. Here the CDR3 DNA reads TGTGCCAGCAGTATCGGGGGCTACACTGAAGCTTTCTTT.

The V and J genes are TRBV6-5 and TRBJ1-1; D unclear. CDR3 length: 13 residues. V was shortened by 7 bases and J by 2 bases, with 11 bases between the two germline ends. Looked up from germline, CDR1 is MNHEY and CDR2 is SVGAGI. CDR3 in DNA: TGTGCCAGCAAGAACACAGCTAACACTGAAGCTTTCTTT. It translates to CASKNTANTEAFF.

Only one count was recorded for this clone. DNA of the CDR3: TGTGCCAGCAGCGTAGGTGTAGGGAGTATCTACGAGCAGTACTTC. It is translated as CASSVGVGSIYEQYF. This chain links TRBV9 with TRBJ2-7; tentatively, D is TRBD2 (5 bases). Germline V gene sequence: CDR1 SGDLS, CDR2 YYNGEE. The V and J ends lost 0 bases and 3 bases respectively, with 13 bases between them. The CDR3 is 15 amino acids.

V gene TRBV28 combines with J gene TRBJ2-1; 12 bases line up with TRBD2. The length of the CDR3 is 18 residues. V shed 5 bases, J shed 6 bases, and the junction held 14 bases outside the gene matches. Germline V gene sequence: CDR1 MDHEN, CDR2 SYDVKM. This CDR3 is CASSPMFEGLAGGNEQFF. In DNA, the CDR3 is TGTGCCAGCAGTCCGATGTTTGAGGGACTAGCGGGCGGCAATGAGCAGTTCTTC.

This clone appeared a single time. For the CDR3, the DNA is TGTGCCAGCAGCCTTTACGAGCAGTACTTC. It is translated as CASSLYEQYF. The chain carries TRBV9 and TRBJ2-7; unclear D gene. CDR1 is SGDLS, CDR2 YYNGEE, per germline. Trimming took off 4 bases at V and 4 bases at J, with 3 bases between the two ends. CDR3 length equals 10 residues.

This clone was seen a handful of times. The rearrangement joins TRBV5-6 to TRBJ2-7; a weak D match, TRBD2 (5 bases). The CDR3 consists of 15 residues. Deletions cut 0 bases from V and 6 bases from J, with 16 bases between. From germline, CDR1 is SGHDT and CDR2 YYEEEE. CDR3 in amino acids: CASSLADSGISEQYF. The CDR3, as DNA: TGTGCCAGCAGCTTGGCTGATTCGGGAATATCCGAGCAGTACTTC.

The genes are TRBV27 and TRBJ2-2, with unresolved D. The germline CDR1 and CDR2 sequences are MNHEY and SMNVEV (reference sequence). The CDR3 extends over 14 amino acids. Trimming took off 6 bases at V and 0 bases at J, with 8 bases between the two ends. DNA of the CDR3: TGTGCCAGCAGGGCCGGAACGAACACCGGGGAGCTGTTTTTT. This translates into CASRAGTNTGELFF.

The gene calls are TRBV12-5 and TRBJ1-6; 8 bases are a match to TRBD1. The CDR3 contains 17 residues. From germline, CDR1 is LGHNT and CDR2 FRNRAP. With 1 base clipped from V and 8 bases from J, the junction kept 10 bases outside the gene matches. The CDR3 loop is CASGLDSWDRRDSPLHF. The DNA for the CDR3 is TGTGCTAGTGGTTTGGACTCTTGGGACAGGCGGGATTCACCCCTCCACTTT.

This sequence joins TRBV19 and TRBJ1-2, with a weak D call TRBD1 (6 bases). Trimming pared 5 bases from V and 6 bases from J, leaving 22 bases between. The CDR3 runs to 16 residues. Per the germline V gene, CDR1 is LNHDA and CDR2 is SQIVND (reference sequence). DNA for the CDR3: TGTGCCAGTAGTCAGATGAACAGGGTCCGATCGCATGGCTACACCTTC. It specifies CASSQMNRVRSHGYTF.

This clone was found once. CDR3 DNA: TGTGCCAGCAGCCATTGGGGACAGTTGGCATACGAGCAGTACTTC. Protein product: CASSHWGQLAYEQYF. This chain joins TRBV3-1 (or the pseudogene TRBV3-2) and TRBJ2-7; TRBD1 aligns across 7 bases. Trimming removed 3 bases from V and 4 bases from J; junction bases left unmatched: 9. The V gene's germline CDR1 is LGHDT and CDR2 YNNKEL (reference sequence). This CDR3 has 15 amino acids.

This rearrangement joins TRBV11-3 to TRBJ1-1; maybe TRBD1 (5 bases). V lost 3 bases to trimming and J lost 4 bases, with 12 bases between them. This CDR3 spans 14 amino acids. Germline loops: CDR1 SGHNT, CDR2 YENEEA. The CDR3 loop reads CASSLGGWSTEAFF. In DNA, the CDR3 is TGTGCCAGCAGCTTGGGGGGATGGAGCACTGAAGCTTTCTTT.

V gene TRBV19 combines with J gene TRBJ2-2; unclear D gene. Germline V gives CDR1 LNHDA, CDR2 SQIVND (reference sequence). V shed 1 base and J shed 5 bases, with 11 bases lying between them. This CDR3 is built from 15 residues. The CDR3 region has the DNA TGTGCCAGTAGTATAGGGGGAAGCTTAACCGGGGAGCTGTTTTTT. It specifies CASSIGGSLTGELFF.

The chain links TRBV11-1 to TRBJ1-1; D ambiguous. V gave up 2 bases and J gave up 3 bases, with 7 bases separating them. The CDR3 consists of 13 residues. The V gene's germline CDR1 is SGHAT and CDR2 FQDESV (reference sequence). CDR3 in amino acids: CASSLTGYTEAFF. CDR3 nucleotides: TGTGCCAGCAGCTTAACGGGTTACACTGAAGCTTTCTTT.

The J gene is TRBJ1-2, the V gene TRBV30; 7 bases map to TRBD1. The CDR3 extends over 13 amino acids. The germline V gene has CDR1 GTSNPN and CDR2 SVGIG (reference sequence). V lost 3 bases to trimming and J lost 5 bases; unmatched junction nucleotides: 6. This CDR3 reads CAWRGPGGYGYTF. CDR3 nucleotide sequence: TGTGCCTGGAGAGGCCCAGGGGGATATGGCTACACCTTC.

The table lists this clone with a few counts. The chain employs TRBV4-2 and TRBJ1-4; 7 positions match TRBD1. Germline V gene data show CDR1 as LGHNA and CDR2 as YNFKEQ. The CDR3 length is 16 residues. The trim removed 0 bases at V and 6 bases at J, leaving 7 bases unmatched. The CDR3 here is CASSQDEAGGDEKLFF. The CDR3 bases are TGTGCCAGCAGCCAAGATGAGGCAGGGGGGGATGAAAAACTGTTTTTT.

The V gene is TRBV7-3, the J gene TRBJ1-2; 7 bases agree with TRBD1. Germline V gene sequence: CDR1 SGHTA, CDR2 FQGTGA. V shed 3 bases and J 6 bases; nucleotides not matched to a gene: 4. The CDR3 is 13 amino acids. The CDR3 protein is CASSLAGGDGYTF. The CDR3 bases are TGTGCCAGCAGCTTGGCAGGGGGAGATGGCTACACCTTC.

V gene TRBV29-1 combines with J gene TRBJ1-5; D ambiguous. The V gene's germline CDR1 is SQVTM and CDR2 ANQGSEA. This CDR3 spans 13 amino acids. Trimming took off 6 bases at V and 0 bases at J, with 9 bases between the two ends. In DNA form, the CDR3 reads TGCAGCGTGAGGGCAGATAGCAATCAGCCCCAGCATTTT. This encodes CSVRADSNQPQHF.

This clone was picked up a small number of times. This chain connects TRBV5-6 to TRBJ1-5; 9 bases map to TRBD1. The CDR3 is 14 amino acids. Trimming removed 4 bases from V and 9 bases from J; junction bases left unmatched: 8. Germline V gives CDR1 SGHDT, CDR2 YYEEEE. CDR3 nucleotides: TGTGCCAGCAGCCTCGGGACAGGGTTTTGGCCCCAGCATTTT. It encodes CASSLGTGFWPQHF.

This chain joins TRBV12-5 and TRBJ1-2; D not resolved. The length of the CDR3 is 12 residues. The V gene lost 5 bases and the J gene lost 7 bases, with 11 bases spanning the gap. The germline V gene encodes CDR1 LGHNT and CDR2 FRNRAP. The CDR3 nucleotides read TGTGCTAGTGGTGCCCCGGGGAGTGGCTACACCTTC. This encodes CASGAPGSGYTF.

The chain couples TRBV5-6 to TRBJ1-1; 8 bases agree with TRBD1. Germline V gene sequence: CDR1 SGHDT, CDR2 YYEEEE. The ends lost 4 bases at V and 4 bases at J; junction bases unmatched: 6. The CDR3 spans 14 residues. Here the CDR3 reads CASSDPQGATEAFF. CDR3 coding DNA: TGTGCCAGCAGCGATCCTCAGGGGGCCACTGAAGCTTTCTTT.

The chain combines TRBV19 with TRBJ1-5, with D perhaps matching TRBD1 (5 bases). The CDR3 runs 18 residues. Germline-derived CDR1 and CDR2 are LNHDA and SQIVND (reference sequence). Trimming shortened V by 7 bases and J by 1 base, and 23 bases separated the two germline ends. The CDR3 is CASTLSRGARVSNQPQHF. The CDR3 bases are TGTGCCAGTACCTTAAGCCGCGGGGCGCGAGTGAGCAATCAGCCCCAGCATTTT.

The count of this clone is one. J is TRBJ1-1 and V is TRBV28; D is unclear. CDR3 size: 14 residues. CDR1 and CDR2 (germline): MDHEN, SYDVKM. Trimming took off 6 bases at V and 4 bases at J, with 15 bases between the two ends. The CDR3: CASSLIQIFTEAFF. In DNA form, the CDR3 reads TGTGCCAGCAGCCTAATACAAATATTCACTGAAGCTTTCTTT.